These 19 T cell receptor beta chains came from one sample sequenced in a study of CD8+ T cells in alopecia areata (dated by TCRdb to the late 2010s). The library came from the immunoSEQ multiplex PCR assay. For TCR sequencing, RNA was extracted from every sample and reverse transcribed into cDNA to serve as template. Held by TCRdb, this immuneACCESS table contains in-frame sequences only and omits some clones. Under half of the omission traces to an unresolved V gene where checked; the cause of the rest is unknown. The sample records about 190,000 clones, roughly 60% of which are singletons. The leading ten clones occupy around 0.92% of the sample. Sample time point, as interpreted from the label and publication: about 5 months on oral tofacitinib. Read against the paper, the sample's treatment or condition label means: oral pan-JAK inhibitor, 5-10 mg twice daily. Material: CD4+ T cells sorted from blood, obtained at week 24, from a patient treated with tofacitinib. Receptors were obtained from a human donor with alopecia areata.

The chain has TRBV7-9 and TRBJ2-1; D gene unclear. This CDR3 spans 17 amino acids. Trimming took off 1 base at V and 5 bases at J, with 18 bases between the two ends. In germline, CDR1 is SEHNR, CDR2 FQNEAQ (reference sequence). The CDR3: CASSLDRVGLVDNEQFF. The CDR3 DNA is TGTGCCAGCAGCTTAGATCGAGTGGGCTTGGTGGACAATGAGCAGTTCTTC.

This clone occurred a few times. The chain employs TRBV29-1 and TRBJ2-1; TRBD1 matches 7 bases. CDR3 length: 14 amino acids. Trimming cost V 3 bases and J 12 bases; bases outside gene matches: 14. Germline values: CDR1 SQVTM, CDR2 ANQGSEA. CDR3 nucleotide sequence: TGCAGCGTTGACCTAAGGACAGGTAAAGGGTGGCAGTTCTTC. It translates to CSVDLRTGKGWQFF.

This clone was detected only a few times. This chain links TRBV10-3 with TRBJ1-3; D is undetermined. Trimming removed 2 bases from V and 0 bases from J, with 8 bases in between. CDR3 length: 15 amino acids. The germline CDR1 and CDR2 sequences are ENHRY and SYGVKD. The CDR3: CAISERSSSGNTIYF. The CDR3 DNA sequence: TGTGCCATCAGTGAGAGGAGTTCCTCTGGAAACACCATATATTTT.

V gene TRBV7-2 combines with J gene TRBJ1-6, with D unclear. CDR1 is SGHTA, CDR2 FQGNSA, per germline. Trimming cost V 4 bases and J 11 bases, with 9 bases left between them. There are 12 residues in the CDR3. The CDR3 region has the DNA TGTGCCAGCAGCTACGGGCCTCCACCCCTCCACTTT. It specifies CASSYGPPPLHF.

The V and J genes are TRBV5-1 and TRBJ2-7; a possible D gene is TRBD2 (6 bases). Trimming removed 7 bases at V and 5 bases at J, with 19 bases between. The CDR3 runs to 14 residues. CDR1 and CDR2 (germline): SGHRS, YFSETQ. This CDR3 reads CASGLLTGGDEQYF. The DNA of the CDR3 is TGCGCCAGCGGACTACTAACCGGGGGAGACGAGCAGTACTTC.

To note about this clone: The junction departs from the called germline gene at one end, perhaps through a read error. The chain carries TRBV7-9 and TRBJ2-7, with TRBD1 as a possible D gene (7 bases). Germline values: CDR1 SEHNR, CDR2 FQNEAQ (reference sequence). CDR3 length: 11 residues. In DNA form, the CDR3 reads TGTGCCAGCAGCGCAGGAGGGGGCGCATTCTTC. Encoded protein: CASSAGGGAFF.

The chain has TRBV5-1 and TRBJ1-5; D is undetermined. The CDR3 loop spans 14 amino acids. Per germline, CDR1 SGHRS and CDR2 YFSETQ. V lost 4 bases to trimming and J lost 10 bases, with 18 bases between them. CDR3 sequence: CASSEGPNGYPQHF. The CDR3 coding sequence is TGCGCCAGCAGCGAAGGACCGAATGGCTACCCCCAGCATTTT.

V gene TRBV5-1 combines with J gene TRBJ2-5; the D gene is possibly TRBD2 (5 bases). The V end was cut by 1 base, the J end by 5 bases, with 15 bases between. The germline CDR1 and CDR2 sequences are SGHRS and YFSETQ. The CDR3 extends over 15 amino acids. The CDR3 spells CASSLSDSKAETQYF. CDR3 DNA sequence: TGCGCCAGCAGCTTGTCGGACTCCAAGGCGGAGACCCAGTACTTC.

The chain has TRBV9 and TRBJ1-2; 8 bases fit TRBD1. J gave up 1 base and V 2 bases, and 4 bases lay outside the gene matches. Germline CDR1 and CDR2: SGDLS and YYNGEE. CDR3 size: 15 residues. CDR3 residues: CASSVPGQDNYGYTF. The CDR3 nucleotides read TGTGCCAGCAGCGTTCCGGGACAGGATAACTATGGCTACACCTTC.

This clone was recorded a few times. The genes are TRBV20-1 and TRBJ2-1, with a possible D match to TRBD1 (5 bases). V was clipped by 8 bases and J by 2 bases, with 7 bases between them. Germline CDR1 reads DFQATT; CDR2 reads SNEGSKA (reference sequence). CDR3 size: 11 residues. CDR3 sequence (DNA): TGCAGTCCGGACACCTACAATGAGCAGTTCTTC. It translates to CSPDTYNEQFF.

V usage is TRBV23-1 and J usage is TRBJ2-3; D call uncertain. TRBV23-1 is an ORF; its function is uncertain. There are 14 residues in the CDR3. Trimming shortened V by 3 bases and J by 0 bases, and 7 bases separated the two germline ends. The CDR3 bases are TGCGCCAGCAGTCATGCCCCAAGCACAGATACGCAGTATTTT. Translating gives CASSHAPSTDTQYF.

A few counts support this clone. This chain uses TRBV27 with TRBJ1-1; possibly TRBD1 for D (5 bases). This CDR3 is 13 amino acids long. Trimming removed 5 bases from V and 1 base from J, with 8 bases in between. The germline gives CDR1 MNHEY, CDR2 SMNVEV (reference sequence). In DNA form, the CDR3 reads TGTGCCAGCAGTAGACAGTCGAACACTGAAGCTTTCTTT. This gives the protein CASSRQSNTEAFF.

The chain joins TRBV15 to TRBJ2-4, with TRBD2 as a possible D gene (6 bases). V was cut by 11 bases and J by 15 bases, with 20 bases left in between. Germline-derived CDR1 and CDR2 are LNHNV and YYDKDF (reference sequence). The CDR3 contains 11 residues. CDR3: CAATRGSGWYF. DNA for the CDR3: TGTGCCGCCACCCGGGGGTCGGGTTGGTACTTC.

The chain carries TRBV6-5 and TRBJ1-4, with TRBD1 matching 7 bases. The CDR3 runs 15 residues. Germline V gene sequence: CDR1 MNHEY, CDR2 SVGAGI. The V segment lost 7 bases and the J segment 8 bases; nucleotides outside the gene matches: 13. CDR3 loop: CASMGHTSRGEKLFF. In DNA, the CDR3 is TGTGCCAGCATGGGCCACACCAGCAGGGGGGAAAAACTGTTTTTT.

The chain has TRBV7-9 and TRBJ2-3, with D tentatively TRBD1 (5 bases). The CDR3 length is 15 residues. Germline V gene data show CDR1 as SEHNR and CDR2 as FQNEAQ (reference sequence). V was trimmed by 5 bases and J by 1 base, leaving 13 bases between them. CDR3 in amino acids: CASSPQGLGTDTQYF. The CDR3 DNA follows: TGTGCCAGCAGCCCTCAGGGATTGGGCACAGATACGCAGTATTTT.

This clone has only a few counts. V is TRBV12-5 and J is TRBJ1-1; D call uncertain. V was shortened by 5 bases and J by 4 bases, with 11 bases between the two germline ends. Germline-derived CDR1 and CDR2 are LGHNT and FRNRAP. CDR3 size: 13 residues. CDR3 residues: CASGGDGGTEAFF. The CDR3 DNA follows: TGTGCTAGTGGTGGCGATGGCGGCACTGAAGCTTTCTTT.

For this clone: An end of the junction differs from the germline gene, which may be a read error. J is TRBJ2-7 and V is TRBV9, with D perhaps TRBD2 (5 bases). Germline V gives CDR1 SGDLS, CDR2 YYNGEE. The length of the CDR3 is 12 residues. CDR3 sequence reads: CTSGSGDYEQYF. DNA for the CDR3: TGTACCAGCGGCTCTGGGGACTACGAGCAGTACTTC.

This sequence joins TRBV13 and TRBJ1-6; 7 positions match TRBD1. V lost 5 bases, J lost 6 bases, and 4 bases stayed unmatched. This CDR3 has 14 residues. Germline V lookup: CDR1 PRHDT, CDR2 FYEKMQ (reference sequence). DNA of the CDR3: TGTGCCAGCAGCAAGCGGGACAGTAATTCACCCCTCCACTTT. Its protein is CASSKRDSNSPLHF.

The chain is built from TRBV7-9 and TRBJ2-6; no clear D gene. V was clipped by 8 bases and J by 1 base, with 15 bases between them. Germline V lookup: CDR1 SEHNR, CDR2 FQNEAQ (reference sequence). CDR3 length equals 16 residues. The CDR3, as DNA: TGTGCCAGCCGCACGCCTCCAACTTCTGGGGCCAACGTCCTGACTTTC. Amino acids: CASRTPPTSGANVLTF.